The rows below give T cell receptor beta chains drawn from one sample of a study of regulatory T cells in long-lasting Graves disease. One entry per CDR3 protein, called by TCRdb with MiXCR from the multiplex PCR reads. The data hold about 470,000 distinct CDR3 sequences, with roughly a fifth observed a single time. Here the sequenced sample was peripheral blood mononuclear cells (PBMCs), taken when the disease was refractory, from a patient treated with antithyroid drugs. These TCRs come from a female donor with Graves disease. Each CDR3 is given with its conserved first and last residue. The D gene is left open where the match is weak. Clone size is not always given. Where it is, it says once, few, many or a class for expanded clones.

CDR3: CASRVGIWGADTQYF
DNA: TGTGCCAGCAGAGTAGGGATTTGGGGGGCGGATACGCAGTATTTT
J: TRBJ2-3
V: TRBV28
size: -
D: -

CDR3: CASSEHRRSGNTIYF
DNA: TGTGCCAGCAGTGAGCACAGGCGCTCTGGAAACACCATATATTTT
J: TRBJ1-3
V: TRBV2
size: many
D: -

CDR3: CSARDGTVQETQYF
DNA: TGCAGTGCTAGAGATGGGACAGTTCAAGAGACCCAGTACTTC
J: TRBJ2-5
V: TRBV20-1
size: -
D: TRBD1

CDR3: CASSKEGLYQPQHF
DNA: TGTGCCAGCAGTAAAGAGGGTTTGTATCAGCCCCAGCATTTT
J: TRBJ1-5
V: TRBV7-9
size: few
D: -

CDR3: CASSLYWAGSGYTF
DNA: TGTGCCAGCAGCTTGTATTGGGCAGGGTCTGGCTACACCTTC
J: TRBJ1-2
V: TRBV5-4
size: -
D: -

CDR3: CSAVDPAASGAETQYF
DNA: TGCAGTGCCGTAGACCCCGCGGCTAGCGGGGCGGAGACCCAGTACTTC
J: TRBJ2-5
V: TRBV20-1
size: few
D: TRBD2

CDR3: CASSYSPSYEQYF
DNA: TGTGCCAGCAGTTACTCCCCGTCCTACGAGCAGTACTTC
J: TRBJ2-7
V: TRBV6-2/TRBV6-3
size: many
D: -

CDR3: CASSDLGNYEQYF
DNA: TGTGCCAGTAGCGACCTTGGAAACTACGAGCAGTACTTC
J: TRBJ2-7
V: TRBV19
size: -
D: -

CDR3: CASSLFRGPNQPQHF
DNA: TGTGCCAGCAGCTTATTTAGGGGGCCTAATCAGCCCCAGCATTTT
J: TRBJ1-5
V: TRBV11-2
size: many
D: TRBD1

CDR3: CASSIEVLAGERQYF
DNA: TGTGCCAGCAGCATAGAGGTTCTAGCGGGAGAGCGGCAGTACTTC
J: TRBJ2-7
V: TRBV7-2
size: -
D: TRBD2

CDR3: CASSLLGLAGASEQYF
DNA: TGTGCCAGCAGCTTATTGGGACTAGCGGGAGCGAGCGAGCAGTACTTC
J: TRBJ2-7
V: TRBV7-3
size: many
D: TRBD2

CDR3: CASSHADRQETQYF
DNA: TGTGCCAGCAGCCACGCGGACAGGCAAGAGACCCAGTACTTC
J: TRBJ2-5
V: TRBV3-1
size: -
D: TRBD1

CDR3: CASSIWGTGELFF
DNA: TGTGCCAGTAGTATCTGGGGAACCGGGGAGCTGTTTTTT
J: TRBJ2-2
V: TRBV19
size: -
D: -

CDR3: CASSSPGTSVYYEQYF
DNA: TGTGCCAGCAGTTCCCCCGGGACTAGCGTGTACTACGAGCAGTACTTC
J: TRBJ2-7
V: TRBV28
size: many
D: TRBD2

CDR3: CASSASSGGYEQYF
DNA: TGTGCCAGCAGTGCCTCCTCAGGGGGCTACGAGCAGTACTTC
J: TRBJ2-7
V: TRBV6-1
size: many
D: TRBD1

CDR3: CASGLDVEAKNIQYF
DNA: TGTGCCAGCGGCTTAGACGTGGAAGCCAAAAACATTCAGTACTTC
J: TRBJ2-4
V: TRBV7-9
size: -
D: -

CDR3: CAWSVGGGGNTIYF
DNA: TGTGCCTGGAGTGTAGGAGGAGGTGGAAACACCATATATTTT
J: TRBJ1-3
V: TRBV30
size: -
D: -

CDR3: CASSLIPMNTEAFF
DNA: TGTGCCAGCAGCTTAATTCCCATGAACACTGAAGCTTTCTTT
J: TRBJ1-1
V: TRBV7-3
size: -
D: -

CDR3: CASSAMTGVGYEQYF
DNA: TGTGCCAGCAGCGCCATGACAGGGGTCGGATACGAGCAGTACTTC
J: TRBJ2-7
V: TRBV11-2
size: many
D: TRBD1

CDR3: CASSYRDGRGYTF
DNA: TGTGCCAGCAGTTACAGGGACGGGCGGGGCTACACCTTC
J: TRBJ1-2
V: TRBV12-3/TRBV12-4
size: -
D: -

CDR3: CASSHGVAAYNEQFF
DNA: TGTGCCAGCAGCCACGGGGTAGCGGCATACAATGAGCAGTTCTTC
J: TRBJ2-1
V: TRBV11-1
size: -
D: -

CDR3: CASSGAFSYNEQFF
DNA: TGTGCCAGCAGCGGGGCCTTCTCCTACAATGAGCAGTTCTTC
J: TRBJ2-1
V: TRBV7-9
size: few
D: -

CDR3: CASSREPPLEQYF
DNA: TGTGCCAGCAGTAGGGAACCCCCTCTCGAGCAGTACTTC
J: TRBJ2-7
V: TRBV28
size: -
D: -

CDR3: CASSQLWQGSTGELFF
DNA: TGTGCCAGCAGCCAACTCTGGCAGGGATCAACCGGGGAGCTGTTTTTT
J: TRBJ2-2
V: TRBV14
size: -
D: -

CDR3: CASSLGQGEKLFF
DNA: TGTGCCAGCAGCCTCGGACAGGGGGAAAAACTGTTTTTT
J: TRBJ1-4
V: TRBV5-1
size: many
D: TRBD1

CDR3: CASRTGQNLYEQYF
DNA: TGTGCCAGCAGGACGGGACAGAACCTCTACGAGCAGTACTTC
J: TRBJ2-7
V: TRBV6-2/TRBV6-3
size: -
D: TRBD1

CDR3: CASMGGNSPLHF
DNA: TGTGCCAGCATGGGGGGAAATTCACCCCTCCACTTT
J: TRBJ1-6
V: TRBV28
size: many
D: -

CDR3: CASSLAWGDGTGELFF
DNA: TGTGCCAGCAGCTTAGCGTGGGGGGATGGGACCGGGGAGCTGTTTTTT
J: TRBJ2-2
V: TRBV7-2
size: -
D: -

CDR3: CSARDDGGVYSYEQYF
DNA: TGCAGTGCTAGAGATGACGGCGGGGTGTACTCCTACGAGCAGTACTTC
J: TRBJ2-7
V: TRBV20-1
size: few
D: -

CDR3: CASRTLSGEQGTQYF
DNA: TGTGCCAGCAGAACCCTTAGCGGAGAACAAGGGACCCAGTACTTC
J: TRBJ2-5
V: TRBV12-3/TRBV12-4
size: -
D: -

CDR3: CASSPRPDGGGPQHF
DNA: TGTGCCAGCAGCCCGCGACCCGACGGGGGCGGGCCCCAGCATTTT
J: TRBJ1-5
V: TRBV7-6
size: -
D: -

CDR3: CSVGQAGSSYEQYF
DNA: TGCAGCGTTGGTCAGGCAGGGTCCTCCTACGAGCAGTACTTC
J: TRBJ2-7
V: TRBV29-1
size: -
D: -

CDR3: CASSIGETGIRNIQYF
DNA: TGTGCCAGTAGTATAGGTGAGACAGGGATCAGGAACATTCAGTACTTC
J: TRBJ2-4
V: TRBV19
size: -
D: TRBD1

CDR3: CSARDLAGELRAYF
DNA: TGCAGTGCTAGAGATTTAGCGGGAGAGCTACGAGCCTACTTC
J: TRBJ2-7
V: TRBV20-1
size: few
D: TRBD2

CDR3: CAISDAGAPTEAFF
DNA: TGTGCCATCAGTGACGCAGGGGCGCCCACTGAAGCTTTCTTT
J: TRBJ1-1
V: TRBV10-3
size: many
D: -

CDR3: CASSGIGGSYEQYF
DNA: TGTGCCAGCAGTGGGATAGGGGGCAGTTACGAGCAGTACTTC
J: TRBJ2-7
V: TRBV6-1
size: many
D: TRBD1

CDR3: CASSVAYQETQYF
DNA: TGTGCCAGCAGTGTAGCGTACCAAGAGACCCAGTACTTC
J: TRBJ2-5
V: TRBV6-1
size: many
D: -

CDR3: CVSSFGLAGDLLYEQYF
DNA: TGTGTCAGCAGCTTCGGACTAGCGGGAGACCTTTTATACGAGCAGTACTTC
J: TRBJ2-7
V: TRBV7-9
size: -
D: TRBD2

CDR3: CSVDRGTEAFF
DNA: TGCAGCGTTGACCGGGGCACTGAAGCTTTCTTT
J: TRBJ1-1
V: TRBV29-1
size: many
D: -

CDR3: CASRTGGSKYEQYF
DNA: TGTGCCAGCAGGACAGGCGGGAGTAAGTACGAGCAGTACTTC
J: TRBJ2-7
V: TRBV6-2/TRBV6-3
size: many
D: -

CDR3: CASSPPRVAKNIQYF
DNA: TGTGCCAGCAGTCCGCCCAGGGTGGCCAAAAACATTCAGTACTTC
J: TRBJ2-4
V: TRBV28
size: many
D: -

CDR3: CASSDPITSIAEAFF
DNA: TGTGCCAGCTCAGACCCTATTACGTCCATCGCTGAAGCTTTCTTT
J: TRBJ1-1
V: TRBV18
size: -
D: -

CDR3: CSAPWTDGNTEAFF
DNA: TGCAGTGCACCGTGGACAGACGGGAACACTGAAGCTTTCTTT
J: TRBJ1-1
V: TRBV20-1
size: many
D: -

CDR3: CASSWDRANYGYTF
DNA: TGTGCCAGCAGTTGGGATCGGGCGAACTATGGCTACACCTTC
J: TRBJ1-2
V: TRBV6-5
size: few
D: -

CDR3: CSVGSGRVRETQYF
DNA: TGCAGCGTTGGAAGCGGGAGGGTCCGGGAGACCCAGTACTTC
J: TRBJ2-5
V: TRBV29-1
size: -
D: TRBD2